The entry below gives a single T cell receptor (beta chain) sequence along with its context. No antigen is known for it. Uncontrolled infections, other autoimmune diseases, pregnancy or lactation led to exclusion of patients. This sample was taken from a study of T cells in Graves' hyperthyroidism and ophthalmopathy. Study results and limitations: Most thyroid clonotypes expanded above 0.001 appeared in blood too.

TCR beta CDR3 regions were amplified from RNA transcripts. The HTBI primer set was used in a first-round RT-PCR of the TCR CDR3. TCRdb re-derived calls from the multiplex PCR reads in MiXCR, one entry per CDR3 protein. The profile shows about 640,000 distinct CDR3 sequences, 45% of them singletons. The CDR3 loop spans 14 amino acids. V lost 0 bases, J lost 5 bases, and 11 bases lay in between. Per germline, CDR1 SGHAT and CDR2 FQNNGV. The sample was peripheral blood or thyroid tissue (not recorded which). The source is an adult man with Graves' disease, either hyperthyroidism or ophthalmopathy (not recorded which). The chain employs TRBV11-2 and TRBJ2-7; D might be TRBD2 (6 bases). The CDR3 region has the DNA TGTGCCAGCAGCTTAGATATTGCGGGAAACGAGCAGTACTTC. Its protein is CASSLDIAGNEQYF.